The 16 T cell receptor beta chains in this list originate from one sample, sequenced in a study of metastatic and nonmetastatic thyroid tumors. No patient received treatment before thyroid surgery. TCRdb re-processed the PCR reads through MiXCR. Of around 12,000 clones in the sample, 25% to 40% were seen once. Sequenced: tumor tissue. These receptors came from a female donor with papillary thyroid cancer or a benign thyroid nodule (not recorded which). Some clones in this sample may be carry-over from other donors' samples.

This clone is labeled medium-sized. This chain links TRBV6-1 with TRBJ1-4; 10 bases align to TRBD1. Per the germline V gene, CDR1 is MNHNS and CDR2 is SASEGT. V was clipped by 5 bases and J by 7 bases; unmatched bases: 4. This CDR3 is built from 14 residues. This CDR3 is CASSPGQGSEKLFF. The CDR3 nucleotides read TGTGCCAGCAGTCCGGGACAGGGGAGTGAAAAACTGTTTTTT.

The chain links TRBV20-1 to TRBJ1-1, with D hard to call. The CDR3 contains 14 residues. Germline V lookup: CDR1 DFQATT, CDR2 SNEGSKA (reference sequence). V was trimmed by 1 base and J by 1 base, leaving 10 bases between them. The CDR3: CSARGLAGNTEAFF. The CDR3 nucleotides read TGCAGTGCTAGAGGACTGGCAGGGAACACTGAAGCTTTCTTT.

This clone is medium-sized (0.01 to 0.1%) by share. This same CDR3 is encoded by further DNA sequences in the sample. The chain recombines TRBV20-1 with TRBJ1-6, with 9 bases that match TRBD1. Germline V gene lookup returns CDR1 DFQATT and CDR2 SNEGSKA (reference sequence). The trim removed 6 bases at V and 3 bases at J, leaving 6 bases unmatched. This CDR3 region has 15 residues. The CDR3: CSAETGGDYNSPLHF. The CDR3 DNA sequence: TGCAGTGCCGAGACAGGGGGGGACTATAATTCACCCCTCCACTTT.

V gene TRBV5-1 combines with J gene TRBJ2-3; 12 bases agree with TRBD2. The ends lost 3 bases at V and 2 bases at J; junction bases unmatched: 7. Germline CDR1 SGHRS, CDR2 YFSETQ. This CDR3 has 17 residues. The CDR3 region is CASSSPRLAGATDTQYF. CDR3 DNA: TGCGCCAGCAGCTCCCCCAGACTAGCGGGGGCCACAGATACGCAGTATTTT.

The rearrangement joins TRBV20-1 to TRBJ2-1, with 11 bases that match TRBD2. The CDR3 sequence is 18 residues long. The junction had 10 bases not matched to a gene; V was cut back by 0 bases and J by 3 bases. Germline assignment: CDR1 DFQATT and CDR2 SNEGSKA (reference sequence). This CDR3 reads CSAREFSSTSGIYNEQFF. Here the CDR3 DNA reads TGCAGTGCTAGAGAATTCTCCTCGACTAGCGGGATCTACAATGAGCAGTTCTTC.

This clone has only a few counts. CDR3 coding DNA: TGTGCCAGCAGTTACTCTTCCGTGGCCTATAGCAATCAGCCCCAGCATTTT. The encoded protein is CASSYSSVAYSNQPQHF. The genes are TRBV6-6 and TRBJ1-5, with D unclear. Trimming stripped 0 bases from V and 0 bases from J, with 12 bases between. Germline assignment: CDR1 MNHNY and CDR2 SVGAGI (reference sequence). The CDR3 length is 17 residues.

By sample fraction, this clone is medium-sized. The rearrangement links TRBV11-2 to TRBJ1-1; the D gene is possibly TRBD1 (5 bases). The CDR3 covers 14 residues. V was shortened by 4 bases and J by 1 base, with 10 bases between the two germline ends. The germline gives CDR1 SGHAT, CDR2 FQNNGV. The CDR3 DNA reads TGTGCCAGCAGCTGGACCCAGGGGAACACTGAAGCTTTCTTT. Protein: CASSWTQGNTEAFF.

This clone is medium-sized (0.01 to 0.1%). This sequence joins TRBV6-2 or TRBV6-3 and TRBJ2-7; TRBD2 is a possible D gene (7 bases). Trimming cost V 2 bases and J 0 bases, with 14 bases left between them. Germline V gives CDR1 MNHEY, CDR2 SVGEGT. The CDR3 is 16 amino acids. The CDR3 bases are TGTGCCAGCAGTTACGAGGGGGGGTTCCTCTCCTACGAGCAGTACTTC. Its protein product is CASSYEGGFLSYEQYF.

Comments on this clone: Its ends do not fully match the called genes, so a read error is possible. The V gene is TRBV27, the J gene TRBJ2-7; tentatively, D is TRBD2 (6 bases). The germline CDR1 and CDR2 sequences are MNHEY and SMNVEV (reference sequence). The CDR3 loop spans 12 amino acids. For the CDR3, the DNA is TGTTCCAGCAGTTTGGGGGGATACGAGCAGTACTTC. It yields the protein CSSSLGGYEQYF.

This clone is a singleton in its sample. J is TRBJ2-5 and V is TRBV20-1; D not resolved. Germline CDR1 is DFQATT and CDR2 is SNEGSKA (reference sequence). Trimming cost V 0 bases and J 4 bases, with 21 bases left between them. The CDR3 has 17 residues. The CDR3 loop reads CSARDLRGIEDGETQYF. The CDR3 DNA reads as TGCAGTGCTAGAGATTTACGAGGTATAGAGGATGGAGAGACCCAGTACTTC.

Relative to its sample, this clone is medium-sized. The CDR3 region has the DNA TGTGCCAGCAGTTGGCAGGGTACTGAAGCTTTCTTT. Protein: CASSWQGTEAFF. The gene calls are TRBV6-1 and TRBJ1-1, with D maybe TRBD1 (5 bases). The CDR3 contains 12 residues. V was shortened by 5 bases and J by 5 bases, with 9 bases between the two germline ends. Germline CDR1 is MNHNS and CDR2 is SASEGT.

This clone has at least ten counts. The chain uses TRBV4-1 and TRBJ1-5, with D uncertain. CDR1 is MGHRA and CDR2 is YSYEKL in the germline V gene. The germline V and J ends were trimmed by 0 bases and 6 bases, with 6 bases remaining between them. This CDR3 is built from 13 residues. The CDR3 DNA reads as TGCGCCAGCAGCCAAGATTTAGGTCAGCCCCAGCATTTT. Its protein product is CASSQDLGQPQHF.

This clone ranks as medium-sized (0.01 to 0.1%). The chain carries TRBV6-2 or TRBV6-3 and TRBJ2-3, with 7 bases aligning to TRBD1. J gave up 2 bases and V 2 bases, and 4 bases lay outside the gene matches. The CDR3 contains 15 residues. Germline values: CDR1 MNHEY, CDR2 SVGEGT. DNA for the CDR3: TGTGCCAGCAGTTACGTGACAGGGTCCACAGATACGCAGTATTTT. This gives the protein CASSYVTGSTDTQYF.

DNA for the CDR3: TGTGCCAGCAGCTTGCGGTACACCGGGGAGCTGTTTTTT. This translates into CASSLRYTGELFF. The chain joins TRBV11-3 to TRBJ2-2, with unresolved D. V shed 3 bases and J shed 3 bases, with 5 bases lying between them. Germline values: CDR1 SGHNT, CDR2 YENEEA. This CDR3 region has 13 residues.

The CDR3, as DNA: TGTGCCAGAAGCACCAGGACTAGCGGTGTCTACGAGCAGTACTTC. Translated: CARSTRTSGVYEQYF. The V gene is TRBV2, the J gene TRBJ2-7; 10 bases map to TRBD2. Germline CDR1 reads SNHLY; CDR2 reads FYNNEI. V was pared by 9 bases and J by 3 bases, with 11 bases of the junction left unmatched. The CDR3 totals 15 residues.

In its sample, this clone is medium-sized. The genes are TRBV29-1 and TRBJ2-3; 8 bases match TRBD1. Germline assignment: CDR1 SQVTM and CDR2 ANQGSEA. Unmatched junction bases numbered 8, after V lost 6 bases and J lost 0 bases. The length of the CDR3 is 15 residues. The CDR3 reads CSVFRTGGSTDTQYF. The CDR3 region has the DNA TGCAGCGTCTTTCGCACAGGGGGTAGCACAGATACGCAGTATTTT.